Listed here are 32 T cell receptor beta chains from one sample, sequenced in a study of OX40 agonist ivuxolimab in advanced cancers. Clones were sequenced by immunoSEQ multiplex PCR, and TCRdb holds only the in-frame ones, with some missing. The sample holds about 82,000 clones; 90% to 95% are singletons and the top ten take over 2%. The sequences come from CD4+ or CD8+ T cells sorted from blood, collected in a trial of the OX40 agonist ivuxolimab. The receptor set was obtained from an adult with an advanced solid tumor such as melanoma, head and neck, liver or kidney cancer.

The chain employs TRBV28 and TRBJ2-7; perhaps TRBD2 as D (6 bases). This CDR3 comprises 12 residues. V was shortened by 5 bases and J by 3 bases, with 8 bases between the two germline ends. Germline CDR1 and CDR2: MDHEN and SYDVKM. CDR3 nucleotides: TGTGCCAGCAGTGCGGGAAGCTACGAGCAGTACTTC. Protein product: CASSAGSYEQYF.

The genes are TRBV5-1 and TRBJ2-4, with 9 bases aligning to TRBD2. Trimming took 0 bases from V and 0 from J; bases not matched to a gene: 1. CDR3 length equals 16 residues. CDR1 is SGHRS and CDR2 is YFSETQ in the germline V gene. The CDR3 nucleotides read TGCGCCAGCAGCTTGGGACTAGCGGAAGCCAAAAACATTCAGTACTTC. This gives the protein CASSLGLAEAKNIQYF.

This chain links TRBV4-3 with TRBJ2-7; D might be TRBD2 (5 bases). CDR1 is LGHNA and CDR2 is YSLEER in the germline V gene. Trimming stripped 4 bases from V and 3 bases from J, with 19 bases between. This CDR3 contains 16 residues. The CDR3 protein is CASSPSRAESVYEQYF. CDR3 in DNA: TGCGCCAGCAGCCCGAGTCGAGCGGAGTCTGTCTACGAGCAGTACTTC.

The chain uses TRBV2 and TRBJ2-3; D is ambiguous. V was trimmed by 6 bases and J by 1 base, leaving 14 bases between them. In germline, CDR1 is SNHLY, CDR2 FYNNEI. This CDR3 region has 15 residues. CDR3 sequence (DNA): TGTGCCAGCAGACGACTTGGTTTTGGCACAGATACGCAGTATTTT. It is translated as CASRRLGFGTDTQYF.

The CDR3 DNA is TGTGCCAGCAGTTGGCAGGGGAGGGCCTTCTACGAGCAGTACTTC. Protein product: CASSWQGRAFYEQYF. V usage is TRBV27 and J usage is TRBJ2-7; D might be TRBD2 (7 bases). The germline CDR1 and CDR2 sequences are MNHEY and SMNVEV (reference sequence). V shed 4 bases and J shed 3 bases, with 16 bases lying between them. The CDR3 extends over 15 amino acids.

The rearrangement joins TRBV2 to TRBJ2-2; 7 bases agree with TRBD1. V was pared by 3 bases and J by 4 bases, with 5 bases of the junction left unmatched. The CDR3 runs to 15 residues. Looked up from germline, CDR1 is SNHLY and CDR2 is FYNNEI. CDR3 region: CASSDRGTGTGELFF. The CDR3 DNA is TGTGCCAGCAGTGACAGGGGGACGGGCACCGGGGAGCTGTTTTTT.

This chain joins TRBV7-9 and TRBJ2-3; D remains unclear. Trimming removed 6 bases at V and 6 bases at J, with 19 bases between. Germline assignment: CDR1 SEHNR and CDR2 FQNEAQ (reference sequence). This CDR3 has 15 amino acids. The DNA of the CDR3 is TGTGCCAGCAGGAATTTCCTAACAGCCCGGGATACGCAGTATTTT. Translation: CASRNFLTARDTQYF.

The chain recombines TRBV20-1 with TRBJ2-1; D might be TRBD1 or TRBD2, each matching 5 bases. Trimming took 2 bases from V and 10 from J, leaving 6 bases between them. The CDR3 runs to 10 residues. Germline-derived CDR1 and CDR2 are DFQATT and SNEGSKA (reference sequence). Written as DNA, the CDR3 is TGCAGTGCTAGAAGGGACGAGCAGTTCTTC. It codes for CSARRDEQFF.

The chain has TRBV28 and TRBJ1-4, with D possibly matching TRBD1 (5 bases). Trimming took 7 bases from V and 4 from J, leaving 10 bases between them. Germline-derived CDR1 and CDR2 are MDHEN and SYDVKM. There are 13 residues in the CDR3. The CDR3 region is CASTTASNEKLFF. CDR3 nucleotides: TGTGCCAGCACGACAGCCAGTAATGAAAAACTGTTTTTT.

V gene TRBV20-1 combines with J gene TRBJ2-7, with unresolved D. The CDR3 is 11 amino acids. Trimming cost V 7 bases and J 4 bases, with 11 bases left between them. The germline V gene encodes CDR1 DFQATT and CDR2 SNEGSKA (reference sequence). CDR3 region: CSVPFGYEQYF. DNA for the CDR3: TGCAGTGTTCCATTCGGATACGAGCAGTACTTC.

This sequence joins TRBV29-1 and TRBJ2-7; D tentatively fits TRBD1 or TRBD2 (5 bases each). The V gene's germline CDR1 is SQVTM and CDR2 ANQGSEA. V lost 7 bases, J lost 1 base, and 14 bases lay in between. CDR3 size: 13 residues. The DNA for the CDR3 is TGCAGCGCCGCCGGGACGTTGTCCTACGAGCAGTACTTC. This codes for CSAAGTLSYEQYF.

The chain is built from TRBV7-8 and TRBJ1-1, with unresolved D. Germline V lookup: CDR1 SGHVS, CDR2 FQNEAQ. The V end lost 1 base, the J end lost 1 base, and 10 bases lay between the germline ends. The CDR3 is 15 residues long. CDR3 sequence reads: CASSLDPGGNTEAFF. CDR3 nucleotide sequence: TGTGCCAGCAGCTTAGACCCGGGCGGGAACACTGAAGCTTTCTTT.

This rearrangement joins TRBV19 to TRBJ2-6; no firm D call. Germline V gene lookup returns CDR1 LNHDA and CDR2 SQIVND (reference sequence). The CDR3 spans 14 residues. V was clipped by 8 bases and J by 0 bases, with 8 bases between them. The chain's CDR3 is CASAIASGANVLTF. The CDR3 DNA follows: TGTGCCAGTGCAATCGCCTCTGGGGCCAACGTCCTGACTTTC. The variable domain in full, with the rest retrieved from reference TRBV19 and TRBJ2-6, is DGGITQSPKYLFRKEGQNVTLSCEQNLNHDAMYWYRQDPGQGLRLIYYSQIVNDFQKGDIAEGYSVSREKKESFPLTVTSAQKNPTAFYLCASAIASGANVLTFGAGSRLTVL.

The chain uses TRBV7-2 and TRBJ2-5; D possibly uses TRBD1 or TRBD2 (7 bases each). The CDR3 contains 17 residues. Germline values: CDR1 SGHTA, CDR2 FQGNSA. Trimming removed 5 bases at V and 5 bases at J, with 24 bases between. The CDR3 DNA reads TGTGCCAGCAGCCGAATCTCAGGGAGGGGGCGTCGGGAGACCCAGTACTTC. Translated, it gives CASSRISGRGRRETQYF.

This chain connects TRBV7-6 to TRBJ2-1, with 7 positions matching TRBD1. CDR1 and CDR2 (germline): SGHVS, FNYEAQ. The V and J ends lost 5 bases and 7 bases, in that order; junction bases with no gene match: 8. The CDR3 runs to 14 residues. CDR3 sequence reads: CASSTLTGANEQFF. The CDR3, as DNA: TGTGCCAGCAGCACCCTAACAGGGGCAAATGAGCAGTTCTTC.

The chain couples TRBV25-1 to TRBJ2-7; TRBD1 aligns across 11 bases. This CDR3 contains 15 residues. Germline V gene data show CDR1 as MGHDK and CDR2 as SYGVNS. V dropped 1 base and J dropped 3; count of bases not matched to a gene: 2. This chain's CDR3 is CASSESGTGGYEQYF. CDR3 bases: TGTGCCAGCAGTGAATCGGGGACAGGGGGCTACGAGCAGTACTTC.

This chain uses TRBV30 with TRBJ1-5, with D perhaps matching TRBD1 (5 bases). The CDR3 length is 13 residues. V was pared by 0 bases and J by 6 bases, with 9 bases between. Germline CDR1 GTSNPN, CDR2 SVGIG (reference sequence). In nucleotides, the CDR3 is TGTGCCTGGAGTGTACAGGAAGCTCAGCCCCAGCATTTT. Encoded protein: CAWSVQEAQPQHF.

This chain uses TRBV5-4 with TRBJ2-3, with D possibly TRBD1 on 5 matching bases. This CDR3 has 19 residues. V gave up 3 bases and J gave up 1 base, with 24 bases separating them. Germline V gene data show CDR1 as SGHNT and CDR2 as YYREEE (reference sequence). CDR3 bases: TGTGCCAGCAGCTGGGGCCGGAACTACCCCCTAGAGGGCACAGATACGCAGTATTTT. It yields the protein CASSWGRNYPLEGTDTQYF. Supplemented by reference TRBV5-4 and TRBJ2-3, the full variable domain reads ETGVTQSPTHLIKTRGQQVTLRCSSQSGHNTVSWYQQALGQGPQFIFQYYREEENGRGNFPPRFSGLQFPNYSSELNVNALELDDSALYLCASSWGRNYPLEGTDTQYFGPGTRLTVL.

The chain has TRBV30 and TRBJ2-7, with a weak D call TRBD2 (5 bases). The CDR3 is 13 residues long. The V end was cut by 1 base, the J end by 4 bases, with 11 bases between. Germline V CDR1 and CDR2: GTSNPN, SVGIG (reference sequence). The CDR3: CAWSGTGLYEQYF. The CDR3 nucleotides read TGTGCCTGGAGTGGAACCGGACTTTACGAGCAGTACTTC. The full variable domain, its missing parts supplied by reference TRBV30 and TRBJ2-7, is SQTIHQWPATLVQPVGSPLSLECTVEGTSNPNLYWYRQAAGRGLQLLFYSVGIGQISSEVPQNLSASRPQDRQFILSSKKLLLSDSGFYLCAWSGTGLYEQYFGPGTRLTVT.

This clone came up once. This sequence joins TRBV5-1 and TRBJ2-5; 10 positions agree with TRBD2. Germline-derived CDR1 and CDR2 are SGHRS and YFSETQ. The CDR3 has 15 amino acids. The V segment lost 3 bases and the J segment 4 bases; nucleotides outside the gene matches: 6. CDR3 sequence: CASSSSLAGRETQYF. CDR3 coding DNA: TGCGCCAGCAGCTCCTCACTAGCGGGACGAGAGACCCAGTACTTC.

The gene calls are TRBV27 and TRBJ1-1; D is perhaps TRBD1 (6 bases). With 1 base removed from V and 6 bases from J, the gap between germline ends came to 12 bases. Germline-derived CDR1 and CDR2 are MNHEY and SMNVEV (reference sequence). CDR3 size: 14 residues. In nucleotides, the CDR3 is TGTGCCAGCAGTTTATTAGGGGGTATGTCTGAAGCTTTCTTT. The encoded protein is CASSLLGGMSEAFF.

The chain has TRBV6-1 and TRBJ2-7; D is undetermined. The CDR3 sequence is 15 residues long. Germline lookup yields CDR1 MNHNS and CDR2 SASEGT. V was clipped by 2 bases and J by 7 bases, with 18 bases between them. CDR3: CASSELEGSNGEQYF. DNA for the CDR3: TGTGCCAGCAGTGAATTGGAAGGGTCAAACGGGGAGCAGTACTTC.

The chain recombines TRBV7-2 with TRBJ2-3; a weak D match, TRBD1 (6 bases). Germline loops: CDR1 SGHTA, CDR2 FQGNSA. The CDR3 extends over 15 amino acids. Deletions cut 3 bases from V and 0 bases from J, with 10 bases between. CDR3 sequence reads: CASSFTGFSTDTQYF. CDR3 in DNA: TGTGCCAGCAGCTTCACAGGGTTTAGCACAGATACGCAGTATTTT.

This chain links TRBV4-1 with TRBJ2-7; 8 nucleotides match TRBD2. CDR1 MGHRA and CDR2 YSYEKL come from the germline V gene. The V and J ends lost 3 bases and 3 bases, in that order; junction bases with no gene match: 7. This CDR3 has 15 amino acids. CDR3 sequence: CASSHERGSLYEQYF. CDR3 bases: TGCGCCAGCAGCCACGAGCGGGGGAGTCTCTACGAGCAGTACTTC.

The chain recombines TRBV6-5 with TRBJ1-5; D perhaps matches TRBD1 (5 bases). The germline V gene has CDR1 MNHEY and CDR2 SVGAGI. V lost 2 bases and J 8 bases, leaving 13 bases between the germline ends. CDR3 size: 14 residues. This CDR3 reads CASSYVRAGEPQHF. CDR3 nucleotides: TGTGCCAGCAGTTACGTCAGGGCGGGGGAGCCCCAGCATTTT.

This chain connects TRBV30 to TRBJ1-2, with a tentative D call TRBD1 (5 bases). This CDR3 has 14 amino acids. From germline, CDR1 is GTSNPN and CDR2 SVGIG (reference sequence). The germline V and J ends were trimmed by 0 bases and 4 bases, with 12 bases remaining between them. CDR3 loop: CAWSVADSSYGYTF. CDR3 in DNA: TGTGCCTGGAGTGTAGCCGACAGCTCCTATGGCTACACCTTC.

The chain is built from TRBV11-2 and TRBJ2-7, with D perhaps matching TRBD1 (6 bases). The CDR3 contains 17 residues. V was pared by 5 bases and J by 5 bases, with 25 bases between. Per the germline V gene, CDR1 is SGHAT and CDR2 is FQNNGV. The CDR3 coding sequence is TGTGCCAGCAGCCCCAGTACTGCGACAGGCCAGAGCCACGAGCAGTACTTC. Translating it yields CASSPSTATGQSHEQYF.

The chain joins TRBV7-9 to TRBJ2-1; TRBD2 matches at 10 bases. The CDR3 runs 17 residues. V lost 5 bases, J lost 6 bases, and 13 bases stayed unmatched. Germline V gene data show CDR1 as SEHNR and CDR2 as FQNEAQ (reference sequence). CDR3 DNA: TGTGCCAGCAGCCCCCGTTGGCTCAGCGGGAGGGCCAATGAGCAGTTCTTC. It translates to CASSPRWLSGRANEQFF.

Only one count was recorded for this clone. At one boundary the junction diverges from the germline segment, which might be a read error. The chain recombines TRBV7-7 with TRBJ2-1, with 14 bases matching TRBD2. Germline assignment: CDR1 SSHAT and CDR2 FNYEAQ (reference sequence). This CDR3 has 15 amino acids. CDR3: CASSSGLAGVDEQFF. The CDR3 bases are TGTGCTAGCAGCTCGGGACTAGCGGGAGTGGATGAGCAGTTCTTC. The full variable domain, completed using reference TRBV7-7 and TRBJ2-1, is GAGVSQSPRYKVTKRGQDVTLRCDPISSHATLYWYQQALGQGPEFLTYFNYEAQPDKSGLPSDRFSAERPEGSISTLTIQRTEQRDSAMYRCASSSGLAGVDEQFFGPGTRLTVL.

The chain has TRBV28 and TRBJ1-5; 10 nucleotides match TRBD1. Per the germline V gene, CDR1 is MDHEN and CDR2 is SYDVKM. Trimming took 7 bases from V and 1 from J; bases not matched to a gene: 13. This CDR3 contains 18 residues. DNA of the CDR3: TGTGCCAGCATCCCCGCCGGGACAGGGGCAGGCAGCAATCAGCCCCAGCATTTT. It encodes CASIPAGTGAGSNQPQHF.

The CDR3 DNA reads as TGTGCCAGCAGTCTCACTAGCGTCACCTACAATGAGCAGTTCTTC. This gives the protein CASSLTSVTYNEQFF. This chain connects TRBV28 to TRBJ2-1; 7 bases match TRBD2. Germline CDR1 reads MDHEN; CDR2 reads SYDVKM. With V trimmed by 5 bases and J by 2 bases, 6 bases remained unmatched. The CDR3 totals 15 residues.

The chain carries TRBV19 and TRBJ1-2; D remains ambiguous. CDR3 length: 14 residues. The V and J ends lost 4 bases and 4 bases respectively, with 13 bases between them. In germline, CDR1 is LNHDA, CDR2 SQIVND (reference sequence). CDR3 coding DNA: TGTGCCAGTAGTAGGAGCGCAACTGGCTATGGCTACACCTTC. This encodes CASSRSATGYGYTF.